Below are 28 T cell receptor beta chains sequenced from a single sample in a study of cytomegalovirus exposure and HLA in healthy donors. The PCR was carried out with 60 Vbeta primers and 13 Jbeta primers. Generated by immunoSEQ multiplex PCR, the TCRdb table keeps only in-frame clones and is missing some. The table lists 120,000 or so clones, roughly 83% of them singletons. Sequencing was done on a sample of PBMCs. The receptors come from a man aged 18 to 29 in good health and CMV-seropositive.

The DNA for the CDR3 is TGTGCCTGTGACTGGTCTGGGGCCAACGTCCTGACTTTC. This sequence encodes CACDWSGANVLTF. This sequence joins TRBV30 and TRBJ2-6, with D uncertain. Trimming took 6 bases from V and 1 from J, leaving 7 bases between them. The CDR3 length is 13 residues. Germline assignment: CDR1 GTSNPN and CDR2 SVGIG (reference sequence).

The chain combines TRBV28 with TRBJ1-2, with TRBD1 matching 11 bases. Germline V lookup: CDR1 MDHEN, CDR2 SYDVKM. CDR3 length: 15 residues. The trim removed 2 bases at V and 8 bases at J, leaving 7 bases unmatched. This chain's CDR3 is CASSLADRGRGGYTF. The CDR3 nucleotides read TGTGCCAGCAGTTTAGCGGACAGGGGGCGCGGGGGCTACACCTTC.

The chain is built from TRBV6-5 and TRBJ1-5, with D perhaps TRBD1 (5 bases). Germline V gene sequence: CDR1 MNHEY, CDR2 SVGAGI. V lost 5 bases, J lost 5 bases, and 13 bases lay in between. The CDR3 covers 14 residues. The CDR3 protein is CASSDSAGYQPQHF. The CDR3, as DNA: TGTGCCAGCAGTGACAGTGCTGGGTATCAGCCCCAGCATTTT.

The rearrangement joins TRBV9 to TRBJ2-7; D is unclear. The ends were cut back, 0 bases at V and 6 bases at J, with 10 bases in the middle. The germline V gene encodes CDR1 SGDLS and CDR2 YYNGEE. The CDR3 has 13 amino acids. The CDR3 nucleotides are TGTGCCAGCAGCGTAGATGTTTTCGGCGAGCAGTACTTC. This sequence encodes CASSVDVFGEQYF.

V and J are TRBV10-3 and TRBJ2-7; D remains ambiguous. V was cut by 3 bases and J by 2 bases, with 14 bases left in between. The CDR3 length is 15 residues. Germline V gene data show CDR1 as ENHRY and CDR2 as SYGVKD. In nucleotides, the CDR3 is TGTGCCATCAGTGACCCCTTGGCAGGTACCTACGAGCAGTACTTC. Protein sequence: CAISDPLAGTYEQYF.

The V and J genes are TRBV6-1 and TRBJ1-2; D gene unclear. Germline lookup yields CDR1 MNHNS and CDR2 SASEGT. There are 13 residues in the CDR3. Between the trimmed V and J ends, which lost 7 bases and 4 bases, there was a span of 13 bases. The CDR3, as DNA: TGTGCCAGCACCGACCTGGAGGCCTATGGCTACACCTTC. Protein: CASTDLEAYGYTF.

This clone has more than one count but fewer than ten. This chain uses TRBV19 with TRBJ1-4, with TRBD1 as a possible D gene (6 bases). Trimming left V 3 bases short and J 7 bases short, with 15 bases between. The germline V gene has CDR1 LNHDA and CDR2 SQIVND (reference sequence). The CDR3 spans 15 residues. CDR3 amino acids: CASSIPSMGAEKLFF. The CDR3 DNA is TGTGCCAGTAGTATCCCCTCGATGGGGGCTGAAAAACTGTTTTTT.

For this clone: A read error may account for a junction end that differs from germline. This rearrangement joins TRBV2 to TRBJ1-2; D remains unclear. There are 12 residues in the CDR3. Germline V lookup: CDR1 SNHLY, CDR2 FYNNEI. The CDR3 DNA reads as TGTGCCAGCAGCGAAGCGAGCTATGGCTACACCTTC. Protein product: CASSEASYGYTF.

The chain joins TRBV2 to TRBJ1-1; 8 bases fit TRBD1. The germline V gene encodes CDR1 SNHLY and CDR2 FYNNEI. J lost 4 bases, V lost 9 bases, and 4 bases had no gene match. CDR3 size: 12 residues. CDR3 region: CASGQGTTEAFF. The CDR3 nucleotides read TGTGCCAGTGGACAGGGCACCACTGAAGCTTTCTTT.

The gene calls are TRBV27 and TRBJ2-1, with D perhaps matching TRBD2 (6 bases). Per germline, CDR1 MNHEY and CDR2 SMNVEV (reference sequence). V was cut by 2 bases and J by 1 base, with 12 bases left in between. CDR3 length: 16 amino acids. The CDR3 loop reads CASSLEAGLSYNEQFF. CDR3 in DNA: TGTGCCAGCAGTTTAGAAGCGGGTCTATCCTACAATGAGCAGTTCTTC.

The chain carries TRBV5-1 and TRBJ2-7; TRBD1 aligns across 7 bases. Germline lookup yields CDR1 SGHRS and CDR2 YFSETQ. The CDR3 sequence is 13 residues long. With 4 bases clipped from V and 7 bases from J, the junction kept 8 bases outside the gene matches. The CDR3, as DNA: TGCGCCAGCAGCCCACAGACAGGGAGTGAGCAGTACTTC. Protein product: CASSPQTGSEQYF.

V usage is TRBV28 and J usage is TRBJ2-3; a weak D match, TRBD1 (6 bases). Germline V gene sequence: CDR1 MDHEN, CDR2 SYDVKM. With 1 base removed from V and 5 bases from J, the gap between germline ends came to 16 bases. The length of the CDR3 is 16 residues. The CDR3 loop is CASSLSQVGAQDTQYF. The CDR3 nucleotides are TGTGCCAGCAGTTTATCTCAAGTGGGGGCGCAAGATACGCAGTATTTT. Variable domain in full (rest from reference TRBV28 and TRBJ2-3): DVKVTQSSRYLVKRTGEKVFLECVQDMDHENMFWYRQDPGLGLRLIYFSYDVKMKEKGDIPEGYSVSREKKERFSLILESASTNQTSMYLCASSLSQVGAQDTQYFGPGTRLTVL.

As to this clone: This sample includes further DNA sequences coding for the same CDR3. This chain connects TRBV6-5 to TRBJ2-2; D is possibly TRBD2 (7 bases). V lost 2 bases, J lost 7 bases, and 14 bases lay in between. This CDR3 comprises 15 residues. Germline CDR1 reads MNHEY; CDR2 reads SVGAGI. The CDR3 loop reads CASSYGGAGGGELFF. CDR3 sequence (DNA): TGTGCCAGCAGTTACGGGGGGGCCGGGGGCGGGGAGCTGTTTTTT.

The chain joins TRBV19 to TRBJ1-1; D is ambiguous. Per germline, CDR1 LNHDA and CDR2 SQIVND (reference sequence). The CDR3 has 13 amino acids. V was shortened by 6 bases and J by 3 bases, with 11 bases between the two germline ends. As DNA, the CDR3 is TGTGCCAGTAGGCCGGGGATGGACACTGAAGCTTTCTTT. It codes for CASRPGMDTEAFF.

The genes are TRBV13 and TRBJ2-5, with TRBD2 identical over 10 bases. V was clipped by 6 bases and J by 3 bases; unmatched bases: 10. The CDR3 runs to 16 residues. Germline CDR1 and CDR2: PRHDT and FYEKMQ (reference sequence). The CDR3 DNA is TGTGCCAGCAGACTCCGGGTAGCGGGGGGAGAAGAGACCCAGTACTTC. Translated, it gives CASRLRVAGGEETQYF.

This clone was detected only once. The chain has TRBV6-4 and TRBJ1-1, with 8 nucleotides matching TRBD1. The germline gives CDR1 MRHNA, CDR2 SNTAGT. V was pared by 0 bases and J by 6 bases, with 9 bases of the junction left unmatched. CDR3 length: 16 residues. Written as DNA, the CDR3 is TGTGCCAGCAGTGACTCGAAGCAGGGGGCTTGGGCTGAAGCTTTCTTT. It is translated as CASSDSKQGAWAEAFF.

This rearrangement joins TRBV19 to TRBJ1-2; no definite D call. The CDR3 runs to 13 residues. Trimming pared 2 bases from V and 0 bases from J, leaving 4 bases between. Germline lookup yields CDR1 LNHDA and CDR2 SQIVND (reference sequence). CDR3 amino acids: CASSILANYGYTF. The CDR3 DNA is TGTGCCAGTAGTATACTCGCTAACTATGGCTACACCTTC.

The rearrangement links TRBV27 to TRBJ1-2; D might be TRBD1 (6 bases). Deletions cut 6 bases from V and 4 bases from J, with 21 bases between. Germline-derived CDR1 and CDR2 are MNHEY and SMNVEV (reference sequence). The CDR3 is made up of 16 amino acids. The CDR3 coding sequence is TGTGCCAGCAGCCTATCTCCCAGGGGCGCCCTCTATGGCTACACCTTC. Its protein product is CASSLSPRGALYGYTF.

The chain recombines TRBV9 with TRBJ2-2; possible D gene TRBD1, 5 bases. Germline lookup yields CDR1 SGDLS and CDR2 YYNGEE. This CDR3 is built from 13 residues. Trimming cost V 4 bases and J 10 bases, with 14 bases left between them. The CDR3 DNA reads TGTGCCAGCAGCTTTCACCAGGGTCCGGAGCTGTTTTTT. The encoded protein is CASSFHQGPELFF.

The chain couples TRBV7-6 to TRBJ2-1; D is possibly TRBD2 (7 bases). Trimming took off 1 base at V and 0 bases at J, with 16 bases between the two ends. Germline lookup yields CDR1 SGHVS and CDR2 FNYEAQ. This CDR3 spans 18 amino acids. The CDR3 spells CASSLGGGATFSYNEQFF. CDR3 DNA sequence: TGTGCCAGCAGCTTAGGAGGGGGGGCTACTTTCTCCTACAATGAGCAGTTCTTC.

The rearrangement uses TRBV19 and TRBJ2-1; TRBD1 agrees at 9 bases. CDR1 is LNHDA, CDR2 SQIVND, per germline (reference sequence). The V and J ends lost 7 bases and 4 bases, in that order; junction bases with no gene match: 5. This CDR3 contains 14 residues. Here the CDR3 DNA reads TGTGCCAGTACCCGGGACAGGGCGTACAATGAGCAGTTCTTC. Translating it yields CASTRDRAYNEQFF.

This clone was picked up one time. V is TRBV19 and J is TRBJ2-7; the match to TRBD1 covers 7 bases. The CDR3 length is 14 residues. J gave up 3 bases and V 8 bases, and 10 bases lay outside the gene matches. From germline, CDR1 is LNHDA and CDR2 SQIVND (reference sequence). CDR3 bases: TGTGCCAGTTCTCCGGGACAGATAATCTACGAGCAGTACTTC. This sequence encodes CASSPGQIIYEQYF. The full variable domain, with the rest looked up from reference TRBV19 and TRBJ2-7, is DGGITQSPKYLFRKEGQNVTLSCEQNLNHDAMYWYRQDPGQGLRLIYYSQIVNDFQKGDIAEGYSVSREKKESFPLTVTSAQKNPTAFYLCASSPGQIIYEQYFGPGTRLTVT.

The rearrangement joins TRBV7-9 to TRBJ2-5; D is perhaps TRBD1 (6 bases). The J call could be wrong; TRBJ2-7 is a better fit for the DNA end. The CDR3 runs to 14 residues. Germline V lookup: CDR1 SEHNR, CDR2 FQNEAQ (reference sequence). The CDR3, as DNA: TGTGCCAGCAGCTTTACGGACAGCTTCTACGAGCAGTACTTC. This sequence encodes CASSFTDSFYEQYF.

This clone has only a few counts. The chain combines TRBV7-9 with TRBJ2-3, with 9 bases matching TRBD2. The ends lost 5 bases at V and 2 bases at J; junction bases unmatched: 11. The CDR3 is 17 amino acids. Per the germline V gene, CDR1 is SEHNR and CDR2 is FQNEAQ (reference sequence). The CDR3 sequence: CASSAPPLAGVTDTQYF. The CDR3 DNA reads as TGTGCCAGCAGCGCACCCCCTTTAGCGGGGGTCACAGATACGCAGTATTTT.

V is TRBV7-8 and J is TRBJ2-3; 9 bases map to TRBD2. Germline trimming cut 1 base from V and 4 bases from J; bases unmatched to any gene: 6. The CDR3 spans 16 residues. The V gene's germline CDR1 is SGHVS and CDR2 FQNEAQ. The CDR3 sequence: CASSLDQRGASDTQYF. The CDR3 DNA sequence: TGTGCCAGCAGCTTAGACCAGCGGGGGGCCTCAGATACGCAGTATTTT.

This sequence joins TRBV14 and TRBJ2-7, with 11 bases identical to TRBD1. The CDR3 loop spans 15 amino acids. Looked up from germline, CDR1 is SGHDN and CDR2 is FVKESK. J was trimmed by 5 bases and V by 5 bases; bases with no gene match: 8. CDR3 sequence reads: CASSSPGQGVDEQYF. In DNA form, the CDR3 reads TGTGCCAGCAGCTCCCCGGGACAGGGGGTCGACGAGCAGTACTTC.

The chain links TRBV28 to TRBJ2-2; TRBD1 agrees at 7 bases. Germline V gene sequence: CDR1 MDHEN, CDR2 SYDVKM. V trimming: 5 bases; J trimming: 4 bases; junction bases outside the gene matches: 10. This CDR3 region has 16 residues. CDR3 sequence reads: CASSLGAPGGTGELFF. For the CDR3, the DNA is TGTGCCAGCAGTCTGGGCGCACCAGGGGGCACCGGGGAGCTGTTTTTT.

This clone was detected only a few times. The chain couples TRBV11-2 to TRBJ1-1; TRBD1 might be the D (5 bases). V dropped 0 bases and J dropped 6 bases, with 8 bases sitting between them. CDR3 length: 13 amino acids. CDR1 is SGHAT and CDR2 is FQNNGV in the germline V gene. The CDR3 DNA follows: TGTGCCAGCAGCTTAGACCAGACAGCTGAAGCTTTCTTT. Translating it yields CASSLDQTAEAFF.